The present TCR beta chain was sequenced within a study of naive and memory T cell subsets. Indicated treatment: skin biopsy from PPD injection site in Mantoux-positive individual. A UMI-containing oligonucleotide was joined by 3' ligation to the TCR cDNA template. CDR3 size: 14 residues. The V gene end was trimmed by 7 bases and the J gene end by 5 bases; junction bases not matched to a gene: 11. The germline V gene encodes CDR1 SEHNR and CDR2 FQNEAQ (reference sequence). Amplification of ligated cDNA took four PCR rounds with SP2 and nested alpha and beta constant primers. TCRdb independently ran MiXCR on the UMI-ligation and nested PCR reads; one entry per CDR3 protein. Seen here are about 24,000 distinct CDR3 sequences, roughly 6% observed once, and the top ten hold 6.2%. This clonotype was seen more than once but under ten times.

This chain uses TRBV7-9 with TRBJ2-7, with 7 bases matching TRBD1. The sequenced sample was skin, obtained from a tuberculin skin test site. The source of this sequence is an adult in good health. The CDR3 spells CASTPGGWVNEQYF. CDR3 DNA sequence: TGTGCCAGCACCCCAGGGGGATGGGTCAACGAGCAGTACTTC.